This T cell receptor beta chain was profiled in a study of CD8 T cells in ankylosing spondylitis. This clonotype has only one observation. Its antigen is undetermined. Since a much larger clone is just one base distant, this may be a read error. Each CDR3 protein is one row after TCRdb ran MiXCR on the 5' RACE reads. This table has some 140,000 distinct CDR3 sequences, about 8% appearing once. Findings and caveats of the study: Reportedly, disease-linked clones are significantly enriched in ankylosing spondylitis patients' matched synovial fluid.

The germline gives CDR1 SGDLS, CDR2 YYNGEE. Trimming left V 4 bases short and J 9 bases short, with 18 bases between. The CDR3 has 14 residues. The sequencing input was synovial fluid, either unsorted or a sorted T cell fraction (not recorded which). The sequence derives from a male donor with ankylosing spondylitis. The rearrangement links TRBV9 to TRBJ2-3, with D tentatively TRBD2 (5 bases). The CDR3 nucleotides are TGTGCCAGCAGCATTCGTGACTACCAGTACACGCAGTATTTT. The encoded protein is CASSIRDYQYTQYF.